The 10 T cell receptor beta chains listed next were all sequenced from one sample in a study of blood T cells in healthy people across ages. A sample-barcoded 5' primer and a J-beta primer mix were used in a second PCR of about 7 to 11 cycles. TCRdb reprocessed the 5' RACE reads with MiXCR, giving one entry per CDR3 protein. This sample has about 830,000 distinct CDR3 sequences, with roughly 60% found just once. Sequencing input: blood. The receptors were gathered from a man in his thirties or forties in good health.

Concerning this clonotype itself: At one of its ends the junction is not consistent with the germline gene, which may arise from a read error. The chain has TRBV7-9 and TRBJ2-1, with 9 positions matching TRBD1. The germline V gene has CDR1 SEHNR and CDR2 FQNEAQ (reference sequence). CDR3 length: 15 residues. CDR3 bases: TGTGCCAGCAGCCCTGGACAGGGGATCAACAAGGAGCAGTTCTTC. Translated, it gives CASSPGQGINKEQFF.

This chain uses TRBV7-2 with TRBJ2-1, with a possible D match to TRBD2 (5 bases). The ends were cut back, 5 bases at V and 10 bases at J, with 24 bases in the middle. Germline V CDR1 and CDR2: SGHTA, FQGNSA. CDR3 length: 16 amino acids. The CDR3 sequence is CASSALGSTTGEEQFF. In DNA form, the CDR3 reads TGTGCCAGCAGCGCACTAGGTTCCACGACTGGAGAGGAGCAGTTCTTC. The complete variable domain, with remaining parts taken from reference TRBV7-2 and TRBJ2-1, reads GAGVSQSPSNKVTEKGKDVELRCDPISGHTALYWYRQSLGQGLEFLIYFQGNSAPDKSGLPSDRFSAERTGGSVSTLTIQRTQQEDSAVYLCASSALGSTTGEEQFFGPGTRLTVL.

V is TRBV20-1 and J is TRBJ1-5; 10 bases are a match to TRBD1. V was clipped by 5 bases and J by 10 bases; unmatched bases: 5. The germline CDR1 and CDR2 sequences are DFQATT and SNEGSKA (reference sequence). CDR3 size: 12 residues. CDR3 in amino acids: CSALDRGHPQHF. The CDR3 coding sequence is TGCAGTGCTTTAGACAGGGGGCATCCCCAGCATTTT.

On this clonotype: A junction boundary mismatches the germline segment, possibly from a read error. The chain carries TRBV3-1 and TRBJ2-5; TRBD1 is a possible D gene (6 bases). The CDR3 sequence is 15 residues long. Per the germline V gene, CDR1 is LGHDT and CDR2 is YNNKEL (reference sequence). CDR3: CASSQGVWGQGTQYF. The CDR3 DNA reads as TGTGCCAGCAGCCAAGGGGTCTGGGGGCAAGGGACCCAGTACTTC.

The sample holds many counts of this clonotype. The V and J genes are TRBV4-2 and TRBJ2-6, with TRBD1 identical over 8 bases. The CDR3 consists of 16 residues. V was clipped by 3 bases and J by 2 bases; unmatched bases: 3. The germline CDR1 and CDR2 sequences are LGHNA and YNFKEQ. CDR3 bases: TGTGCCAGCAGCCAGGAACAGGGGGCTGGGGCCAACGTCCTGACTTTC. Protein sequence: CASSQEQGAGANVLTF.

This clonotype was counted once. The chain has TRBV6-2 or TRBV6-3 and TRBJ2-7; D might be TRBD1 (5 bases). Germline V gives CDR1 MNHEY, CDR2 SVGEGT. Trimming removed 6 bases at V and 2 bases at J, with 14 bases between. The CDR3 length is 14 residues. CDR3 sequence reads: CASRTGQETYEQYF. The CDR3 DNA follows: TGTGCCAGCAGAACAGGCCAGGAAACCTACGAGCAGTACTTC.

The J gene is TRBJ1-5, the V gene TRBV9, with TRBD1 matching 7 bases. This CDR3 is built from 14 residues. Per germline, CDR1 SGDLS and CDR2 YYNGEE. The junction had 6 bases not matched to a gene; V was cut back by 3 bases and J by 6 bases. The CDR3 region is CASSATGVGQPQHF. The DNA of the CDR3 is TGTGCCAGCAGCGCTACAGGGGTAGGTCAGCCCCAGCATTTT.

A word on this clonotype: Sequence at one end of the junction differs from germline and may be a read error. The chain uses TRBV6-2 or TRBV6-3 and TRBJ2-1; D possibly matches TRBD1 or TRBD2 (6 bases each). Germline CDR1 reads MNHEY; CDR2 reads SVGEGT. The length of the CDR3 is 15 residues. CDR3 nucleotides: TGTGCCAGCAGTTATACCCCGGTAGCCGGGGGCGAGCAGTCCTTC. The encoded protein is CASSYTPVAGGEQSF.

The rearrangement links TRBV5-1 to TRBJ1-1; 8 bases are a match to TRBD1. The CDR3 loop spans 17 amino acids. Unmatched junction bases numbered 11, after V lost 4 bases and J lost 0 bases. In germline, CDR1 is SGHRS, CDR2 YFSETQ. DNA of the CDR3: TGCGCCAGCAGCGACCCGACAGGGGCGATAATGAACACTGAAGCTTTCTTT. Translation gives CASSDPTGAIMNTEAFF.

The chain is built from TRBV7-2 and TRBJ2-7; the match to TRBD2 covers 9 bases. Germline CDR1 reads SGHTA; CDR2 reads FQGNSA. The length of the CDR3 is 15 residues. V was clipped by 0 bases and J by 4 bases; unmatched bases: 4. CDR3: CASSLAGTSLYEQYF. The CDR3, as DNA: TGTGCCAGCAGCTTAGCCGGGACTAGCTTGTACGAGCAGTACTTC.